Sequencing of this T cell receptor beta chain was carried out in a study of vaccination effects on CD4 cells after COVID-19. Within the ViraFEST assay, antigen-specific CD4+ T cells underwent expansion with viral peptide pools prior to sequencing. CD4+ T cells were isolated after around 10 days of culture. Vaccinated participants had no history of SARS-CoV-2 infection and tested negative for nucleocapsid antibodies. The authors replaced half the medium with IL-2 medium on days 3 and 7. The table came from immunoSEQ multiplex PCR; TCRdb's copy has only in-frame clones and leaves some out. This table holds under 25,000 clones, around 80% found once. CDR1 is MRHNA and CDR2 is SNTAGT in the germline V gene. This CDR3 has 14 residues. Deletions cut 5 bases from V and 0 bases from J, with 8 bases between. The sample holds a few counts of this clone. Its specificity is unknown.

Sample: CD4+ T cells from PBMCs cultured with HCoV-NL63 spike peptides, taken before COVID-19 vaccination. The clonotype originates from a human donor who received a COVID-19 vaccine. V gene TRBV6-4 combines with J gene TRBJ2-1; tentatively, D is TRBD2 (5 bases). CDR3 in amino acids: CASSLGSSYNEQFF. In DNA form, the CDR3 reads TGTGCCAGCAGTCTAGGGAGCTCCTACAATGAGCAGTTCTTC.